The present entry profiles one T cell receptor beta chain with its context. Its specificity is unknown. Sequenced by immunoSEQ multiplex PCR; TCRdb stores in-frame clones only, minus some. The repertoire holds some 100,000 clones, with 75% to 95% as singletons. The data were obtained in a study of OX40 agonist ivuxolimab in advanced cancers. Broader study findings: Dose levels from 0.1 to 3.0 mg/kg saw CD4+ and CD8+ blood T cells expand clonally by week 6.

Germline V lookup: CDR1 SGHTA, CDR2 FQGTGA. The CDR3 sequence is 13 residues long. Unmatched junction bases numbered 2, after V lost 4 bases and J lost 4 bases. The sequencing used CD4+ or CD8+ T cells sorted from blood, collected in a trial of the OX40 agonist ivuxolimab. The origin of this receptor is an adult with an advanced solid tumor such as melanoma, head and neck, liver or kidney cancer. This chain connects TRBV7-3 to TRBJ1-1; 8 nucleotides agree with TRBD1. The CDR3 DNA sequence: TGTGCCAGCAGCTCAGGGGGCGTCACTGAAGCTTTCTTT. This codes for CASSSGGVTEAFF.